The clone carrying this T cell receptor (beta chain) showed up many times. Its antigen is not known. This CDR3 has 21 amino acids. Trimming at V came to 2 bases and at J to 4 bases, leaving 21 bases not matched to a gene. The germline V gene has CDR1 SGHTA and CDR2 FQGTGA. This record comes from a study of metastatic and nonmetastatic thyroid tumors. Study as a whole: The authors compared repertoires across blood and tumor or nodule tissue from malignant and benign thyroid patients.

Study-wide points: In blood and tumor, TCR beta diversity was reportedly significantly higher in malignant thyroid tumors than in benign nodules.

No treatment of any kind had been given to any patient before thyroid surgery. In the original workflow: CDR3 differences across clinicopathological groups were used to build a distant-metastasis classifier for papillary thyroid cancer. TCRdb used MiXCR to call clones anew from the PCR reads. TCRdb's processing, not the study's, gives the V and J calls here. The repertoire holds about 33,000 clones, approximately 15% seen once, with over 4% in the top ten. The chain couples TRBV7-3 to TRBJ1-4; the match to TRBD1 covers 8 bases. This receptor was taken from a female donor with papillary thyroid cancer or a benign thyroid nodule (not recorded which). Some clones in this sample may be carry-over from other donors' samples. The specimen was blood. The CDR3 sequence is CASSLSGGSDSPILGNEKLFF. CDR3 nucleotide sequence: TGTGCCAGCAGCTTATCAGGGGGCAGTGACTCGCCCATTCTCGGTAATGAAAAACTGTTTTTT.